This T cell receptor beta chain was profiled in a study of prognosis after radiotherapy for stage I lung cancer. This clonotype was observed many times. The authors amplified TCR beta CDR3 from genomic DNA using two-round multiplex PCR. For every TRBV and TRBJ gene, a specific primer was used in first-round PCR. TCRdb independently ran MiXCR on the multiplex PCR reads; one entry per CDR3 protein. The sample gives 17,000 or so distinct CDR3 sequences, 29% of which show up once; under 40% is in the top ten. The CDR3 runs to 15 residues. Trimming cost V 3 bases and J 6 bases; bases outside gene matches: 5.

This material consisted of PBMCs, taken before or after stereotactic body radiation therapy (not recorded which). This sequence joins TRBV12-3 or TRBV12-4 and TRBJ2-2; 9 bases are shared with TRBD2. The TCR sequence derives from a donor at least 50 years old with non-small cell lung cancer. The CDR3 DNA follows: TGTGCCAGCAGTTTGGTTAGCGGGAGAGCCGGGGAGCTGTTTTTT. It translates to CASSLVSGRAGELFF.